This is a list of T cell receptor beta chains from one sample in a study of a mutant IDH1 vaccine in newly diagnosed glioma. Method: immunoSEQ multiplex PCR; TCRdb's copy keeps in-frame clones and lacks some. The table records about 68,000 clones, 60% to 85% of them present only once. Sample: PBMCs, taken from a glioma patient treated with radiotherapy, temozolomide or both. The receptors shown here come from a man aged 45 to 65 with glioma. Both conserved end residues are part of each CDR3. A D gene is named only where the DNA matches it firmly. Size tells how often a clone was seen (once, few, many) or the class of an expanded clone, and some rows leave it out.

TRBD2 TRBJ2-3 TRBV7-9 - TGTGCCAGCAGAAGTAGCGGGGGGCCGGGAGATACGCAGTATTTT CASRSSGGPGDTQYF
TRBD1 TRBJ1-3 TRBV29-1 - TGCAGCGTTGGGGCAGGGGGCGACACCATATATTTT CSVGAGGDTIYF
- TRBJ1-1 TRBV10-3 - TGTGCCATCAGCCTCAGAGGGGCCGGGGACACTGAAGCTTTCTTT CAISLRGAGDTEAFF
TRBD1 TRBJ2-5 TRBV7-6 - TGTGCCAGCAGCCCGACAGGGCCGGAGACCCAGTACTTC CASSPTGPETQYF
TRBD1 TRBJ2-7 TRBV5-1 few TGCGCCAGCAGCACGGGACAGTCCTACGAGCAGTACTTC CASSTGQSYEQYF
- TRBJ2-3 TRBV7-8 few TGTGCCAGCAGCTTAGGGCCCGGGACTCCTTATGAGCAGTATTTT CASSLGPGTPYEQYF
- TRBJ1-1 TRBV30 few TGTGCCTGGGTGGACAGTAGGGCTTTCTTT CAWVDSRAFF
- TRBJ2-3 TRBV18 few TGTGCCAGCTCACCCTCTCGGAGCACAGATACGCAGTATTTT CASSPSRSTDTQYF
TRBD1 TRBJ2-1 TRBV6-6 many TGTGCCAGCAGAGCCGGGACAGGGGGCAATGAGCAGTTCTTC CASRAGTGGNEQFF
TRBD2 TRBJ2-7 TRBV14 few TGTGCCAGCAGCCATAGCGGGCGTTCCTACGAGCAGTACTTC CASSHSGRSYEQYF
TRBD1 TRBJ1-5 TRBV19 once TGTGCCAGTAGTCTCAGACTTGAGACACGACAGGGTCAGCCCCAGCATTTT CASSLRLETRQGQPQHF
- TRBJ2-3 TRBV4-1 - TGCGCCAGCAGCCAAGATACGCTAAGAGATACGCAGTATTTT CASSQDTLRDTQYF